This is a list of T cell receptor beta chains from one sample in a study of cytomegalovirus exposure and HLA in healthy donors. TCRdb's table, derived via immunoSEQ multiplex PCR, lists solely in-frame clones and lacks some. The sample has 55,000 to 80,000 clones; 60% to 75% are singletons. Specimen: PBMCs. The receptors derive from an older man in good health and CMV-seronegative. Each CDR3 is given with its conserved first and last residue. D genes are given only for firm matches. Clone size, where shown, is once, few, many, or a class for clones that have expanded.

v_call	clone_size	j_call	d_call	cdr3_aa	cdr3_nt
TRBV28	NA	TRBJ2-7	TRBD2	CASSAGGGQEQYF	TGTGCCAGCAGCGCCGGGGGGGGGCAGGAGCAGTACTTC
TRBV29-1	NA	TRBJ1-1	TRBD1	CSVRQGVAGIAFF	TGCAGCGTCAGACAGGGGGTAGCGGGAATAGCTTTCTTT
TRBV28	NA	TRBJ2-1	TRBD2	CASSSLAPAGATDEQFF	TGTGCCAGCAGTTCTTTAGCCCCAGCGGGGGCAACGGATGAGCAGTTCTTC
TRBV7-9	NA	TRBJ2-5	NA	CASSLGRSGSTGIETQYF	TGTGCCAGCAGCTTAGGGCGGAGCGGGTCCACCGGAATAGAGACCCAGTACTTC
TRBV11-3	NA	TRBJ1-6	NA	CASSLDGDNNSPLHF	TGTGCCAGCAGCTTAGACGGGGACAATAATTCACCCCTCCACTTT
TRBV5-1	once	TRBJ1-1	TRBD1	CASSLLPRTGMENTEAFF	TGCGCCAGCAGCCTCCTCCCTCGGACAGGGATGGAGAACACTGAAGCTTTCTTT
TRBV5-1	NA	TRBJ1-2	NA	CASSLVEVSSGYTF	TGCGCCAGCAGCTTGGTAGAGGTTTCGAGTGGCTACACCTTC
TRBV5-4	NA	TRBJ2-4	TRBD1	CASSPDRGLGNIQYF	TGTGCCAGCAGCCCCGACAGGGGGCTGGGAAACATTCAGTACTTC
TRBV7-9	NA	TRBJ2-5	TRBD1	CASSGYGTAEQETQYF	TGTGCCAGCAGCGGGTACGGGACAGCCGAACAAGAGACCCAGTACTTC
TRBV14	NA	TRBJ1-1	NA	CASSQGQLNTEAFF	TGTGCCAGCAGCCAGGGACAATTGAACACTGAAGCTTTCTTT
TRBV27	NA	TRBJ1-1	NA	CASSLREGTEAFF	TGTGCCAGCAGTCTCAGAGAGGGCACTGAAGCTTTCTTT
TRBV9	NA	TRBJ2-7	TRBD2	CASSVSGGPFYEQYF	TGTGCCAGCAGCGTCAGCGGGGGGCCCTTCTACGAGCAGTACTTC
TRBV6-6	NA	TRBJ1-6	NA	CASSYSQAYNSPLHF	TGTGCCAGCAGTTACTCACAGGCCTATAATTCACCCCTCCACTTT
TRBV7-2	NA	TRBJ2-7	NA	CASSPYGDSYEQYF	TGTGCCAGCAGCCCGTACGGGGATTCCTACGAGCAGTACTTC
TRBV7-9	NA	TRBJ1-6	NA	CASSSLGEGNSPLHF	TGTGCCAGCAGCTCACTCGGGGAAGGAAATTCACCCCTCCACTTT
TRBV7-2	NA	TRBJ2-5	TRBD1	CASSLVGQVQETQYF	TGTGCCAGCAGCTTAGTGGGACAGGTACAAGAGACCCAGTACTTC
TRBV30	NA	TRBJ2-3	TRBD1	CASRGQVTDTQYF	TGTGCCTCTCGGGGACAGGTCACAGATACGCAGTATTTT